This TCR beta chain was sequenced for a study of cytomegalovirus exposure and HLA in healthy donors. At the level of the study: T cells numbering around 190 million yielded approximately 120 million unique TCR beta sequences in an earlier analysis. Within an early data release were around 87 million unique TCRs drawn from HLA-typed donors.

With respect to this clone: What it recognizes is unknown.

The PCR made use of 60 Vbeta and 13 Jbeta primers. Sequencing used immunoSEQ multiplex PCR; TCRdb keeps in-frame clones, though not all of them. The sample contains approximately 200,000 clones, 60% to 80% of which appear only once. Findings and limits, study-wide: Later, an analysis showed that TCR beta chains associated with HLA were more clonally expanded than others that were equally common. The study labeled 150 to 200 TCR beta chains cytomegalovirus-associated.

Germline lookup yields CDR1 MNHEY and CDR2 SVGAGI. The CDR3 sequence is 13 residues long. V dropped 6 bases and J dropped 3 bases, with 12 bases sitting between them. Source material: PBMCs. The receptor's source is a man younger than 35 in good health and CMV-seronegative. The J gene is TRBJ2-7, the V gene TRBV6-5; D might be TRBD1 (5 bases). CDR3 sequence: CASSLGHLYEQYF. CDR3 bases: TGTGCCAGCAGCCTCGGACATCTCTACGAGCAGTACTTC.